Listed here are 5 T cell receptor beta chains from one sample, sequenced in a study of blood T cells in healthy people across ages. For the second PCR, which ran for about 6 to 11 cycles, a sample-barcoded 5' primer and a J-beta primer mix were used. TCRdb re-analysed the 5' RACE reads in MiXCR, keeping a single row per CDR3 protein. The sample shows under 2,000,000 distinct CDR3 sequences, around 50% of them seen only once. The sequenced material came from blood. Every receptor here comes from a woman in her 40s in good health.

This sequence joins TRBV15 and TRBJ2-1; tentatively, D is TRBD1 (8 bases). From germline, CDR1 is LNHNV and CDR2 YYDKDF (reference sequence). The CDR3 consists of 14 residues. The ends were cut back, 3 bases at V and 9 bases at J, with 15 bases in the middle. Here the CDR3 DNA reads TGTGCCACCAGCAGTATAACAGGGGGGGCTGAGCAGTTCTTC. Amino acid sequence: CATSSITGGAEQFF.

This clonotype has only a few counts. This chain links TRBV5-1 with TRBJ2-5, with D possibly TRBD2 on 6 matching bases. V lost 5 bases to trimming and J lost 5 bases, with 13 bases between them. This CDR3 comprises 13 residues. Germline V gene lookup returns CDR1 SGHRS and CDR2 YFSETQ. The CDR3 region is CASRGGTSETQYF. In DNA, the CDR3 is TGCGCCAGCAGGGGCGGGACCTCGGAGACCCAGTACTTC.

The chain carries TRBV11-1 and TRBJ2-1, with TRBD1 identical over 9 bases. V dropped 6 bases and J dropped 7; count of bases not matched to a gene: 7. This CDR3 region has 14 residues. Germline CDR1 reads SGHAT; CDR2 reads FQDESV (reference sequence). CDR3 nucleotide sequence: TGTGCCAGCAGAGGACAGGGGAGCCTTAATGAGCAGTTCTTC. Translated, it gives CASRGQGSLNEQFF.

The chain uses TRBV10-3 and TRBJ2-5; D tentatively reads TRBD1 or TRBD2 (5 bases each). The CDR3 spans 15 residues. Germline V gene sequence: CDR1 ENHRY, CDR2 SYGVKD. Trimming shortened V by 4 bases and J by 11 bases, and 23 bases separated the two germline ends. The CDR3: CAISGVGEVDNEQYF. The DNA for the CDR3 is TGTGCCATCAGTGGGGTGGGAGAGGTGGACAATGAGCAGTACTTC.

This clonotype was observed once. This sequence joins TRBV9 and TRBJ2-5; D may correspond to TRBD1 or TRBD2 (5 bases each). V was clipped by 3 bases and J by 11 bases, with 23 bases between them. The CDR3 has 15 amino acids. CDR1 is SGDLS, CDR2 YYNGEE, per germline. The CDR3 protein is CASSAIRDPHNVQYF. The DNA for the CDR3 is TGTGCCAGCAGCGCCATCCGGGACCCCCACAACGTGCAGTACTTC.